A single sample is the source of the 13 T cell receptor beta chains below, sequenced in a study of CD8+CD57+ T cells in acquired aplastic anemia. Sequencing was done on patients that had shown CD8+CD57+ cell expansion by flow cytometry. TCR beta VDJ and CDR3 were profiled, and genomic DNA was the template. MiXCR, run by TCRdb on the reads, gives a single entry per CDR3 protein. This table holds 300,000 or so distinct CDR3 sequences, 56% found once. Sample: sorted CD4+, CD8+, or CD8+CD57+ T cells (not recorded which) from PBMCs. The receptors derive from a human donor with aplastic anemia.

This clonotype was seen a few times. This chain uses TRBV2 with TRBJ2-1, with 8 bases fitting TRBD2. The CDR3 has 17 residues. Unmatched junction bases numbered 18, after V lost 7 bases and J lost 7 bases. Germline CDR1 reads SNHLY; CDR2 reads FYNNEI. The CDR3 nucleotides are TGTGCCAGCACCGCCGAACTAGCGGCATGGTGGGGAAATGAGCAGTTCTTC. Translated: CASTAELAAWWGNEQFF.

V usage is TRBV10-3 and J usage is TRBJ1-2; 8 nucleotides agree with TRBD1. The germline CDR1 and CDR2 sequences are ENHRY and SYGVKD. The length of the CDR3 is 15 residues. V shed 3 bases and J 5 bases; nucleotides not matched to a gene: 8. Here the CDR3 reads CAISDRWTGRYGYTF. In nucleotides, the CDR3 is TGTGCCATCAGTGATCGGTGGACAGGGCGATATGGCTACACCTTC.

The chain uses TRBV7-8 and TRBJ2-5; unclear D gene. The V gene's germline CDR1 is SGHVS and CDR2 FQNEAQ. Trimming left V 5 bases short and J 5 bases short, with 18 bases between. CDR3 length: 15 residues. Here the CDR3 reads CASSDNAVGRETQYF. The CDR3 nucleotides read TGTGCCAGCAGCGACAACGCGGTGGGTCGGGAGACCCAGTACTTC.

This clonotype was counted once. CDR3 sequence reads: CASSSSGTWGETQYF. CDR3 sequence (DNA): TGTGCCAGCAGCTCGTCCGGGACTTGGGGCGAGACCCAGTACTTC. The genes are TRBV7-3 and TRBJ2-5; TRBD2 might be the D (6 bases). This CDR3 has 15 residues. CDR1 is SGHTA, CDR2 FQGTGA, per germline. V lost 4 bases to trimming and J lost 5 bases, with 17 bases between them.

The gene calls are TRBV10-3 and TRBJ2-7; D gene unclear. The V gene lost 0 bases and the J gene lost 11 bases, with 11 bases spanning the gap. The CDR3 runs 12 residues. Per the germline V gene, CDR1 is ENHRY and CDR2 is SYGVKD. The CDR3 nucleotides are TGTGCCATCAGTGAGTCTTCAGGTGAGAAGTACTTC. Its protein product is CAISESSGEKYF.

For this clonotype: At one end, the junction sequence differs from germline, possibly due to a read error. The genes are TRBV20-1 and TRBJ2-5; D is ambiguous. Germline-derived CDR1 and CDR2 are DFQATT and SNEGSKA (reference sequence). CDR3 length equals 16 residues. CDR3 loop: CSASPRFSSGQENQYF. CDR3 nucleotide sequence: TGCAGTGCTAGTCCTCGGTTTTCGAGTGGCCAAGAGAACCAGTACTTC.

In its sample, this clonotype was seen many times. The rearrangement uses TRBV20-1 and TRBJ2-2; the D gene is possibly TRBD2 (6 bases). The germline CDR1 and CDR2 sequences are DFQATT and SNEGSKA (reference sequence). The ends were cut back, 2 bases at V and 4 bases at J, with 11 bases in the middle. CDR3 length: 14 residues. The CDR3 coding sequence is TGCAGTGCTAGACGGGAGTCGGGCACCGGGGAGCTGTTTTTT. Translated: CSARRESGTGELFF.

This rearrangement joins TRBV7-8 to TRBJ2-3, with D unresolved. Germline V gives CDR1 SGHVS, CDR2 FQNEAQ. The CDR3 spans 14 residues. V was pared by 2 bases and J by 1 base, with 7 bases between. The CDR3, as DNA: TGTGCCAGCAGCTTAAACGGAGGCACAGATACGCAGTATTTT. The encoded protein is CASSLNGGTDTQYF.

The chain is built from TRBV7-6 and TRBJ2-1; TRBD2 matches 13 bases. This CDR3 region has 16 residues. CDR1 and CDR2 from the germline V gene are SGHVS and FNYEAQ. Trimming removed 4 bases from V and 5 bases from J; junction bases left unmatched: 5. DNA of the CDR3: TGTGCCAGCAGCTCGAGACTAGCGGGAGGCCACAATGAGCAGTTCTTC. As protein: CASSSRLAGGHNEQFF.

This clonotype has more than one count but fewer than ten. The chain recombines TRBV12-3 or TRBV12-4 with TRBJ2-3; TRBD2 matches at 13 bases. This CDR3 contains 18 residues. Losses at the gene ends were 5 bases for V and 4 bases for J; bases not matched to a gene: 12. DNA for the CDR3: TGTGCCAGCAGTCAGGGGGCGCTACTAGCGGGGGGGCCAGATACGCAGTATTTT. As protein: CASSQGALLAGGPDTQYF.

The chain couples TRBV20-1 to TRBJ2-7; 7 bases fit TRBD2. Germline trimming cut 1 base from V and 0 bases from J; bases unmatched to any gene: 6. Germline V gene sequence: CDR1 DFQATT, CDR2 SNEGSKA (reference sequence). This CDR3 spans 15 amino acids. The CDR3 loop is CSARGAGVSSYEQYF. CDR3 in DNA: TGCAGTGCTAGAGGCGCGGGGGTGAGCTCCTACGAGCAGTACTTC.

Many counts were recorded for this clonotype. The CDR3 bases are TGCGCCAGCAGCCCCACCTCCGGGCCTCGGCAGCCCCAGCATTTT. Translated, it gives CASSPTSGPRQPQHF. The chain uses TRBV5-1 and TRBJ1-5; D gene unclear. Per germline, CDR1 SGHRS and CDR2 YFSETQ. CDR3 length equals 15 residues. The V end lost 4 bases, the J end lost 7 bases, and 18 bases lay between the germline ends.

The rearrangement uses TRBV19 and TRBJ1-6; the match to TRBD1 covers 9 bases. The CDR3 totals 15 residues. V dropped 7 bases and J dropped 9; count of bases not matched to a gene: 10. Germline V gene data show CDR1 as LNHDA and CDR2 as SQIVND (reference sequence). In DNA, the CDR3 is TGTGCCAGTACCCAACAGGGGGCAAAATCTTCACCCCTCCACTTT. Translated, it gives CASTQQGAKSSPLHF.